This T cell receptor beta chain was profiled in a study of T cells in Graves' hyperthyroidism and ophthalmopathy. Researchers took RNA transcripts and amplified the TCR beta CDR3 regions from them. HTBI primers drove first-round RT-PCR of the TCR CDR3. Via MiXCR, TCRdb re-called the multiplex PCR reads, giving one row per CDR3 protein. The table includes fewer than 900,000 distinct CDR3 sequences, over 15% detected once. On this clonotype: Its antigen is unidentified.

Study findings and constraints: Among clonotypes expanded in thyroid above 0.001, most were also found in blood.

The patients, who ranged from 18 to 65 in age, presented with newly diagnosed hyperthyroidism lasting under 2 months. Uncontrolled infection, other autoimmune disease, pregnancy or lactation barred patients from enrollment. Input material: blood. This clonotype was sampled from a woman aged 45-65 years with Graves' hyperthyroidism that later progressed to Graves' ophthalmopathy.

The CDR3 protein is CASSQCPPQGTGQPQHF. DNA of the CDR3: TGTGCCAGCAGCCAATGCCCCCCTCAGGGGACGGGGCAGCCCCAGCATTTT. The rearrangement links TRBV3-1 to TRBJ1-5; a weak D match, TRBD1 (6 bases). Trimming stripped 2 bases from V and 7 bases from J, with 21 bases between. In germline, CDR1 is LGHDT, CDR2 YNNKEL (reference sequence). The CDR3 runs to 17 residues.